This paragraph covers one T cell receptor (beta chain) sequence. Its recognized antigen is unknown. No base-level quality is on record; no much larger clone is a single base apart. As encoded in the germline V gene (reference sequence), CDR1 is PRHDT while CDR2 is FYEKMQ. The CDR3 starts with the cysteine, ends with the phenylalanine, and has 13 residues. The sequence is cut down to CDR3 DNA, 39 bases in frame from base 1. Trimming at the junction amounts to 2 bases on V and 5 bases on J, and the germline ends lie 7 bases apart. This entry belongs to a study of IL-17A CD8 T cells in psoriatic arthritis synovium. Context from the whole study: The study aimed to define the phenotype, molecular profile and function of synovial IL-17A+CD8+ T cells in psoriatic arthritis pathogenesis. General study outcomes and caveats: TCR sequencing covered only three patients, which the authors acknowledged as a limited sample size. Because no psoriatic arthritis synovial tissue samples were available, cells were taken from synovial fluid instead of synovial tissue. Although most synovial CD8+ subsets stayed polyclonal, some individual clones made up over 4% of the repertoire.

Synovial fluid effusions were aspirated from the actively inflamed joints of patients with psoriatic arthritis. Memory CD8+ T cells in synovial fluid were sorted patient by patient into Tc17 (IL-17A+) cells, bulk memory cells and Tc1 (IL-17A-IFNgamma+) cells in order to compare their TCR repertoires. The Classification of Psoriatic Arthritis Study Group (CASPAR) criteria were met by the psoriatic arthritis patients. CD45RA-CD27+/- plus CD45RA+CD27- cells were sorted as bulk memory CD8+ T cells. Three patients with psoriatic arthritis provided sorted synovial fluid CD8+ T cell subsets that underwent TCRbeta sequencing. Synovial fluid mononuclear cells were isolated using Lymphoprep and were cryopreserved in liquid nitrogen prior to use. Cryopreservation medium contained approximately 50% fetal calf serum and approximately 9.4% dimethyl sulfoxide. After DNA extraction (Qiagen), TCRbeta V-D-J rearrangements were amplified in a bias-controlled manner and then sequenced at high throughput (immunoSEQ; Adaptive Biotech). Per the source publication's procedure: The immunoSEQ Analyzer platform was used to analyze productive sequences at the sequence level. Clonality was calculated as 1 minus Pielou's evenness, so values run from 0 (highly polyclonal) up to 1 (monoclonal). How much repertoires overlapped between subsets was quantified with the Morisita index, which goes from 0 (no similarity) to 1 (complete similarity). Held by TCRdb, this immuneACCESS table contains in-frame sequences only and omits some clones. Under half of the omission traces to an unresolved V gene where checked; the cause of the rest is unknown. The V and J calls and clone size come from that table; D and trimming were worked out from the DNA. The sample yields 2,000 to 3,000 clones; about 70% were counted once. The leading ten clones occupy 11% to 15% of the sample.

This chain is built from TRBV13 and TRBJ2-1; the D gene cannot be named for sure. Specimen: memory CD8+ T cells from synovial fluid. The cell subset or site label on this specimen signifies: bulk memory CD8+ T cells (CD45RA-CD27+/- and CD45RA+CD27-). The TCR originated in a human donor with psoriatic arthritis. The sequence in DNA is TGTGCCAGCAGCTTACGGAGTAACAATGAGCAGTTCTTC. This sequence encodes CASSLRSNNEQFF.